Below, 24 T cell receptor beta chains from the same sample are listed, as sequenced in a study of blood T cell repertoires in COVID-19. TCRdb's copy holds only in-frame clones and misses some; the assay was immunoSEQ multiplex PCR. This sample has fewer than 450,000 clones, with around nine tenths found just once. The source material was peripheral blood. These receptors were obtained from a woman in her 70s with COVID-19, enrolled during active disease.

This clone was picked up one time. The CDR3 DNA is TGTGCCAGTAATATGTCGCGAACAGGGGCCTATGGCTACACCTTC. Its translation: CASNMSRTGAYGYTF. This chain joins TRBV19 and TRBJ1-2; the match to TRBD1 covers 7 bases. Germline CDR1 is LNHDA and CDR2 is SQIVND (reference sequence). This CDR3 contains 15 residues. Germline trimming cut 7 bases from V and 4 bases from J; bases unmatched to any gene: 12.

The chain joins TRBV7-2 to TRBJ1-1, with D tentatively TRBD1 (6 bases). V lost 5 bases, J lost 5 bases, and 15 bases lay in between. From germline, CDR1 is SGHTA and CDR2 FQGNSA. The CDR3 is made up of 14 amino acids. The CDR3 DNA is TGTGCCAGCAGCGTACAGGGAGTGGGTACTGAAGCTTTCTTT. Protein: CASSVQGVGTEAFF.

The V and J genes are TRBV5-1 and TRBJ1-2; possible D gene TRBD1, 6 bases. Germline-derived CDR1 and CDR2 are SGHRS and YFSETQ. The CDR3 contains 18 residues. With 5 bases removed from V and 2 bases from J, the gap between germline ends came to 25 bases. The CDR3 DNA sequence: TGCGCCAGCAGACCTACACCCCTAAGGACAGTCTTGAACTATGGCTACACCTTC. It is translated as CASRPTPLRTVLNYGYTF.

This clone occurred once. V and J are TRBV28 and TRBJ1-2; 7 nucleotides line up with TRBD1. Trimming took 6 bases from V and 0 from J; bases not matched to a gene: 10. The CDR3 runs to 16 residues. Germline V gene sequence: CDR1 MDHEN, CDR2 SYDVKM. The chain's CDR3 is CASSRFGTAANYGYTF. The DNA for the CDR3 is TGTGCCAGCAGCCGGTTCGGGACAGCAGCTAACTATGGCTACACCTTC.

The genes are TRBV10-1 and TRBJ1-1; no definite D call. Germline CDR1 WNHNN, CDR2 SYGVQD (reference sequence). CDR3 length: 14 amino acids. Trimming took off 2 bases at V and 0 bases at J, with 7 bases between the two ends. The CDR3 DNA follows: TGCGCCAGCAGTGAGAACGCGGTGAACACTGAAGCTTTCTTT. Amino acid sequence: CASSENAVNTEAFF.

This clone appeared a single time. This rearrangement joins TRBV5-6 to TRBJ2-7; D gene ambiguous. Deletions cut 1 base from V and 0 bases from J, with 11 bases between. This CDR3 comprises 15 residues. Germline assignment: CDR1 SGHDT and CDR2 YYEEEE. The CDR3 DNA is TGTGCCAGCAGCTTGTATGCGTCCTCCTCCTACGAGCAGTACTTC. Translation: CASSLYASSSYEQYF. The full variable domain, in which reference TRBV5-6 and TRBJ2-7 provide the parts outside the CDR3, is DAGVTQSPTHLIKTRGQQVTLRCSPKSGHDTVSWYQQALGQGPQFIFQYYEEEERQRGNFPDRFSGHQFPNYSSELNVNALLLGDSALYLCASSLYASSSYEQYFGPGTRLTVT.

The rearrangement uses TRBV24-1 and TRBJ2-3, with D possibly being TRBD1 (6 bases). CDR1 is KGHDR and CDR2 is SFDVKD in the germline V gene. V lost 3 bases and J 1 base, leaving 10 bases between the germline ends. The CDR3 is 15 residues long. The CDR3 nucleotides are TGTGCCACCAGTGATCTCACAGGGCGCACAGATACGCAGTATTTT. As protein: CATSDLTGRTDTQYF.

The rearrangement uses TRBV11-3 and TRBJ1-6; the match to TRBD1 covers 7 bases. The CDR3 loop spans 19 amino acids. V lost 5 bases and J lost 1; bases outside the gene matches: 14. CDR1 is SGHNT and CDR2 is YENEEA in the germline V gene. CDR3 region: CASSQTGVITRSYNSPLHF. The DNA for the CDR3 is TGTGCCAGCAGCCAAACAGGGGTAATAACAAGGTCCTATAATTCACCCCTCCACTTT. Full variable domain (outside the CDR3, taken from reference TRBV11-3 and TRBJ1-6): EAGVVQSPRYKIIEKKQPVAFWCNPISGHNTLYWYLQNLGQGPELLIRYENEEAVDDSQLPKDRFSAERLKGVDSTLKIQPAELGDSAVYLCASSQTGVITRSYNSPLHFGNGTRLTVT.

The DNA of the CDR3 is TGTGCCAGCAGCTTGGCGGGAAAACTGTTTTTT. Protein sequence: CASSLAGKLFF. The rearrangement uses TRBV5-6 and TRBJ1-4; D ambiguous. V was shortened by 0 bases and J by 10 bases, with 4 bases between the two germline ends. Germline CDR1 SGHDT, CDR2 YYEEEE. The CDR3 runs to 11 residues.

The J gene is TRBJ2-7, the V gene TRBV9; perhaps TRBD1 as D (5 bases). V was trimmed by 2 bases and J by 0 bases, leaving 9 bases between them. This CDR3 spans 14 amino acids. Germline-derived CDR1 and CDR2 are SGDLS and YYNGEE. The CDR3 sequence: CASSVGPSSYEQYF. The CDR3 DNA follows: TGTGCCAGCAGCGTGGGGCCGAGCTCCTACGAGCAGTACTTC.

CDR3 residues: CASSLVGAGEKLFF. The CDR3 DNA reads TGTGCCAGCAGCTTGGTGGGGGCCGGTGAAAAACTGTTTTTT. J is TRBJ1-4 and V is TRBV5-6; D may be TRBD1 (6 bases). The CDR3 covers 14 residues. V was shortened by 0 bases and J by 7 bases, with 10 bases between the two germline ends. Germline CDR1 reads SGHDT; CDR2 reads YYEEEE.

This rearrangement joins TRBV28 to TRBJ2-7; 11 bases are a match to TRBD1. Germline assignment: CDR1 MDHEN and CDR2 SYDVKM. Losses at the gene ends were 5 bases for V and 5 bases for J; bases not matched to a gene: 8. The CDR3 extends over 15 amino acids. The CDR3: CASSPRGQGGDEQYF. CDR3 bases: TGTGCCAGCAGTCCCCGGGGACAGGGGGGCGACGAGCAGTACTTC.

CDR3 sequence (DNA): TGTGCCAGTAGTGTAGGAAATACAGGGGGCTTGAACACTGAAGCTTTCTTT. It encodes CASSVGNTGGLNTEAFF. This chain joins TRBV19 and TRBJ1-1; 9 nucleotides agree with TRBD1. CDR3 length: 17 residues. V shed 5 bases and J 0 bases; nucleotides not matched to a gene: 10. Germline V CDR1 and CDR2: LNHDA, SQIVND (reference sequence).

This chain joins TRBV13 and TRBJ1-1; D is uncertain. Germline V gene sequence: CDR1 PRHDT, CDR2 FYEKMQ (reference sequence). The ends were cut back, 5 bases at V and 4 bases at J, with 17 bases in the middle. This CDR3 has 15 amino acids. The CDR3 loop reads CASSTTESMATEAFF. CDR3 nucleotide sequence: TGTGCCAGCAGCACCACAGAATCGATGGCCACTGAAGCTTTCTTT.

This clone has just one count. The rearrangement uses TRBV28 and TRBJ2-7, with 10 bases identical to TRBD1. V was pared by 6 bases and J by 3 bases, with 8 bases of the junction left unmatched. Looked up from germline, CDR1 is MDHEN and CDR2 is SYDVKM. CDR3 length: 15 residues. The CDR3 DNA follows: TGTGCCAGCAGAGATCCGGGACAGGGGAACTACGAGCAGTACTTC. Translation: CASRDPGQGNYEQYF.

The gene calls are TRBV21-1 and TRBJ1-2. TRBV21-1 is listed as a pseudogene. This CDR3 has 14 residues. The CDR3 sequence: CASSKESGVRGYTF. The CDR3 DNA reads as TGTGCCAGCAGCAAAGAGTCCGGGGTCAGGGGCTACACCTTC.

The chain combines TRBV19 with TRBJ2-1, with 8 bases aligning to TRBD2. The CDR3 has 14 residues. Per the germline V gene, CDR1 is LNHDA and CDR2 is SQIVND (reference sequence). V shed 11 bases and J 2 bases; nucleotides not matched to a gene: 8. Here the CDR3 DNA reads TGTGCCGTCATGAGCGGGGGACCCTACAATGAGCAGTTCTTC. Translated: CAVMSGGPYNEQFF.

The chain uses TRBV29-1 and TRBJ1-1, with D hard to call. Trimming stripped 7 bases from V and 2 bases from J, with 5 bases between. Germline CDR1 reads SQVTM; CDR2 reads ANQGSEA. This CDR3 is 10 amino acids long. CDR3 nucleotide sequence: TGCAGCGCCCTCAACACTGAAGCTTTCTTT. This encodes CSALNTEAFF.

The gene calls are TRBV5-1 and TRBJ2-5; perhaps TRBD2 as D (6 bases). This CDR3 comprises 14 residues. Trimming took off 0 bases at V and 5 bases at J, with 11 bases between the two ends. Germline V CDR1 and CDR2: SGHRS, YFSETQ. The CDR3 sequence is CASSLGRGSETQYF. DNA for the CDR3: TGCGCCAGCAGCTTGGGGCGGGGATCGGAGACCCAGTACTTC.

This clone has just one count. The chain is built from TRBV5-8 and TRBJ2-1; 7 nucleotides agree with TRBD1. The germline gives CDR1 SGHTS, CDR2 YDEGEE. This CDR3 comprises 17 residues. J gave up 0 bases and V 4 bases, and 10 bases lay outside the gene matches. This CDR3 is CASSPTRGSSSYNEQFF. Here the CDR3 DNA reads TGTGCCAGCAGCCCGACCAGGGGGTCGAGCTCCTACAATGAGCAGTTCTTC.

This chain joins TRBV19 and TRBJ1-3; D may be TRBD1 (5 bases). Germline V gene data show CDR1 as LNHDA and CDR2 as SQIVND (reference sequence). Trimming left V 3 bases short and J 8 bases short, with 11 bases between. This CDR3 is 13 amino acids long. DNA of the CDR3: TGTGCCAGTAGTATCCGGGACTCGCACACCATATATTTT. It encodes CASSIRDSHTIYF.

V usage is TRBV19 and J usage is TRBJ1-5; no definite D call. The V gene's germline CDR1 is LNHDA and CDR2 SQIVND (reference sequence). Trimming removed 0 bases from V and 5 bases from J, with 5 bases in between. The CDR3 has 13 amino acids. The CDR3, as DNA: TGTGCCAGTAGTATAGAGGGAGATCAGCCCCAGCATTTT. This gives the protein CASSIEGDQPQHF.

In DNA, the CDR3 is TGTGCCAGCAGTTCCGGGACAGTCAACTATGGCTACACCTTC. Its translation: CASSSGTVNYGYTF. The chain is built from TRBV5-6 and TRBJ1-2, with 7 bases that match TRBD1. The CDR3 is 14 amino acids. Per germline, CDR1 SGHDT and CDR2 YYEEEE. J was trimmed by 2 bases and V by 5 bases; bases with no gene match: 6.

The V gene is TRBV9, the J gene TRBJ2-1; tentative D call: TRBD2 (6 bases). Deletions cut 4 bases from V and 9 bases from J, with 17 bases between. Germline V gene lookup returns CDR1 SGDLS and CDR2 YYNGEE. CDR3 size: 14 residues. CDR3 sequence (DNA): TGTGCCAGCAGCCCCCTCGGGGGACTGGGTGAGCAGTTCTTC. Its translation: CASSPLGGLGEQFF. The full variable domain, with the rest looked up from reference TRBV9 and TRBJ2-1, is DSGVTQTPKHLITATGQRVTLRCSPRSGDLSVYWYQQSLDQGLQFLIQYYNGEERAKGNILERFSAQQFPDLHSELNLSSLELGDSALYFCASSPLGGLGEQFFGPGTRLTVL.